One and the same sample provided the 11 T cell receptor beta chains below, sequenced in a study of T cells after somatic rescue of genetic block. Using immunoSEQ multiplex PCR, the repertoire was profiled, and TCRdb retains in-frame clones only, with some absent. The data show 55,000 to 75,000 clones, 85% to 95% seen once. Source material: peripheral blood mononuclear cells (PBMCs). These receptors were collected from a man aged 35-49 years.

The rearrangement joins TRBV10-3 to TRBJ2-1, with D unresolved. The CDR3 extends over 15 amino acids. Per germline, CDR1 ENHRY and CDR2 SYGVKD. Deletions cut 2 bases from V and 0 bases from J, with 8 bases between. The CDR3 is CAISEGPPSYNEQFF. The CDR3 DNA reads as TGTGCCATCAGTGAGGGACCCCCCTCCTACAATGAGCAGTTCTTC.

The chain employs TRBV15 and TRBJ2-2, with a possible D match to TRBD1 (6 bases). Per the germline V gene, CDR1 is LNHNV and CDR2 is YYDKDF (reference sequence). The CDR3 totals 14 residues. The V end lost 6 bases, the J end lost 1 base, and 9 bases lay between the germline ends. The CDR3 here is CATSGQKNTGELFF. The CDR3 nucleotides are TGTGCCACCAGTGGACAGAAGAACACCGGGGAGCTGTTTTTT.

The V call is TRBV19, the J call TRBJ1-2, with 7 positions matching TRBD1. V shed 5 bases and J 1 base; nucleotides not matched to a gene: 7. Germline CDR1 reads LNHDA; CDR2 reads SQIVND (reference sequence). This CDR3 has 15 amino acids. In DNA form, the CDR3 reads TGTGCCAGTAGTCTCCGGGACAGCCTTAACTATGGCTACACCTTC. Translating gives CASSLRDSLNYGYTF.

The V call is TRBV6-1, the J call TRBJ2-7, with 12 nucleotides matching TRBD2. The CDR3 has 16 amino acids. V shed 4 bases, J shed 5 bases, and the junction held 9 bases outside the gene matches. In germline, CDR1 is MNHNS, CDR2 SASEGT. The CDR3, as DNA: TGTGCCAGCAGTGTAGGACTAGCGGGGCCCCGGAACGAGCAGTACTTC. Translated, it gives CASSVGLAGPRNEQYF.

This clone has only one observation. This chain links TRBV5-1 with TRBJ2-3; TRBD2 agrees at 8 bases. V lost 4 bases, J lost 3 bases, and 7 bases stayed unmatched. From germline, CDR1 is SGHRS and CDR2 YFSETQ. The CDR3 spans 15 residues. The CDR3 protein is CASSNSGDRTDTQYF. CDR3 nucleotide sequence: TGCGCCAGCAGCAATAGCGGGGACCGTACAGATACGCAGTATTTT. Filled out from reference TRBV5-1 and TRBJ2-3, the complete variable domain reads KAGVTQTPRYLIKTRGQQVTLSCSPISGHRSVSWYQQTPGQGLQFLFEYFSETQRNKGNFPGRFSGRQFSNSRSEMNVSTLELGDSALYLCASSNSGDRTDTQYFGPGTRLTVL.

The rearrangement links TRBV5-8 to TRBJ2-1; tentatively, D is TRBD2 (6 bases). V lost 6 bases to trimming and J lost 0 bases, with 16 bases between them. The CDR3 has 16 residues. Germline V lookup: CDR1 SGHTS, CDR2 YDEGEE. For the CDR3, the DNA is TGTGCCAGCACCGGAGGGACGCTGAGCTCCTACAATGAGCAGTTCTTC. It specifies CASTGGTLSSYNEQFF.

This chain links TRBV5-1 with TRBJ2-5; D may correspond to TRBD1 or TRBD2 (5 bases each). The J call may be mistaken, given a closer DNA end match to TRBJ2-7. Germline loops: CDR1 SGHRS, CDR2 YFSETQ. The CDR3 is 13 amino acids. The DNA for the CDR3 is TGCGCCAGCAGCGGGGGAACTTTCTACGAGCAGTACTTC. Amino acids: CASSGGTFYEQYF.

To note about this clone: The same CDR3 also results from other DNA sequences found in this sample. The rearrangement links TRBV5-6 to TRBJ2-4, with D possibly TRBD1 on 6 matching bases. The CDR3 runs 16 residues. Trimming stripped 4 bases from V and 0 bases from J, with 14 bases between. From germline, CDR1 is SGHDT and CDR2 YYEEEE. The CDR3 reads CASSQQGLLAKNIQYF. The DNA for the CDR3 is TGTGCCAGCAGCCAACAGGGCCTTTTAGCCAAAAACATTCAGTACTTC.

This clone has only a few counts. The V gene is TRBV27, the J gene TRBJ2-3; TRBD2 matches 10 bases. With V trimmed by 5 bases and J by 1 base, 15 bases remained unmatched. Germline loops: CDR1 MNHEY, CDR2 SMNVEV (reference sequence). The CDR3 is made up of 19 amino acids. The CDR3 nucleotides are TGTGCCAGCAGTACCCGACAAGGGACTAGCGCATTTGGCACAGATACGCAGTATTTT. Protein: CASSTRQGTSAFGTDTQYF.

This chain links TRBV7-9 with TRBJ2-7; no clear D gene. Trimming shortened V by 4 bases and J by 1 base, and 14 bases separated the two germline ends. The CDR3 is 15 residues long. The V gene's germline CDR1 is SEHNR and CDR2 FQNEAQ (reference sequence). The CDR3 sequence: CASSSGVRVSYEQYF. Here the CDR3 DNA reads TGTGCCAGCAGCTCTGGCGTAAGAGTTTCCTACGAGCAGTACTTC.

This chain connects TRBV6-1 to TRBJ2-7; D may be TRBD2 (6 bases). Germline V CDR1 and CDR2: MNHNS, SASEGT. The CDR3 extends over 15 amino acids. The V gene lost 0 bases and the J gene lost 1 base, with 10 bases spanning the gap. CDR3 residues: CASSEALEGSYEQYF. The CDR3 bases are TGTGCCAGCAGTGAAGCGCTGGAGGGTTCCTACGAGCAGTACTTC.